This T cell receptor (beta chain) was identified in a study of shared clonotypes between healthy human individuals. Points from the study as a whole: It was the non-shared clonotypes that had lower generation probabilities than clonotypes shared by all four donors. Some naive CD4 clonotypes, roughly 5%, turned up in common across a few donors.

Assay used: immunoSEQ multiplex PCR; TCRdb lists only in-frame clones, some missing. Of 500,000 to 700,000 clones in the sample, about 95% are singletons; the top ten hold over 0.1%. Naive CD8 cells comprised CD45RO-negative, CCR7-positively selected cells, excluding terminally differentiated effector memory CD45RA+ cells. On this clone: The target antigen is unknown.

The V gene lost 4 bases and the J gene lost 0 bases, with 13 bases spanning the gap. CDR1 SGHAT and CDR2 FQNNGV come from the germline V gene. The CDR3 covers 16 residues. The sequenced sample was naive CD8+ T cells sorted from blood. The TCR comes from a woman aged 25-40 years in good health. The chain carries TRBV11-2 and TRBJ2-1; D remains unclear. The CDR3 DNA reads TGTGCCAGCAGCTCCCCAGCGATGAGCTCCTACAATGAGCAGTTCTTC. It yields the protein CASSSPAMSSYNEQFF.